This T cell receptor beta chain was sequenced for a study of T cell responses to AZD1222 COVID-19 vaccine. This clone appeared a single time. As yet, its antigen is unknown. The V end lost 4 bases, the J end lost 0 bases, and 9 bases lay between the germline ends. Germline CDR1 is LNHDA and CDR2 is SQIVND (reference sequence). This CDR3 region has 14 residues. Study-level points and caveats: Vaccine-associated CD4 TCRs ranged over spike, dominating at 160-218 and 743-854. Repertoire collection took place solely once the T cell response had peaked.

The protocol was immunoSEQ multiplex PCR, while the TCRdb copy is restricted to in-frame clones and leaves out a portion. This sample yields roughly 160,000 clones, of which roughly 92% are seen a single time; 1.5% to 2% belongs to the top ten. This TCR was recovered from an adult in good health. The chain links TRBV19 to TRBJ1-2, with a possible D match to TRBD1 (5 bases). The sequences come from peripheral blood, collected on day 0 of AZD1222 vaccination. In DNA form, the CDR3 reads TGTGCCAGTAGTAGCGGGGCAGCTAACTATGGCTACACCTTC. As protein: CASSSGAANYGYTF.